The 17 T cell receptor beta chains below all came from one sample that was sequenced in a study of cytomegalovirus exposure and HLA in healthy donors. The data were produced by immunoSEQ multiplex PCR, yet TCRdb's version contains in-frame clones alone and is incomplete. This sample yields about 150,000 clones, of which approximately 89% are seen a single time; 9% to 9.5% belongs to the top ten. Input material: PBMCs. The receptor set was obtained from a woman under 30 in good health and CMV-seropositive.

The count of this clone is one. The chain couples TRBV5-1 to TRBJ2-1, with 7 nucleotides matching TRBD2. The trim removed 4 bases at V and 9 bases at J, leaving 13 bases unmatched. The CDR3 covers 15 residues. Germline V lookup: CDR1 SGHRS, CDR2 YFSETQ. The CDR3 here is CASSAPGTTYVEQFF. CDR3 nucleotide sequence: TGCGCCAGCAGCGCCCCCGGGACTACTTACGTTGAGCAGTTCTTC.

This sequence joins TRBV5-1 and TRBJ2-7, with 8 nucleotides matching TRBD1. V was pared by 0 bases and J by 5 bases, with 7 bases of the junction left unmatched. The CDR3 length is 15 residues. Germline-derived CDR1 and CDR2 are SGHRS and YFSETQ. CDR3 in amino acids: CASSLGGRGLNEQYF. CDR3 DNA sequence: TGCGCCAGCAGCTTGGGCGGCAGGGGGCTGAACGAGCAGTACTTC.

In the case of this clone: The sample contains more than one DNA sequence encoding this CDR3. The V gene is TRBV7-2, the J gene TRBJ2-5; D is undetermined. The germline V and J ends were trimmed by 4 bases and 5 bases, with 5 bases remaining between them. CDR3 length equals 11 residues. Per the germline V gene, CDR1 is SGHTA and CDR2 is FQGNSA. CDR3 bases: TGTGCCAGCAGCTCCCGGGAGACCCAGTACTTC. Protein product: CASSSRETQYF.

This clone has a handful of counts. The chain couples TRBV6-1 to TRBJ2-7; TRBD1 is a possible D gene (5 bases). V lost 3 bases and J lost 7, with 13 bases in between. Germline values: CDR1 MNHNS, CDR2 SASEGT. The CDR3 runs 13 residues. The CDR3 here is CASSDVTAREQYF. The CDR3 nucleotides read TGTGCCAGCAGTGATGTGACAGCGAGAGAGCAGTACTTC.

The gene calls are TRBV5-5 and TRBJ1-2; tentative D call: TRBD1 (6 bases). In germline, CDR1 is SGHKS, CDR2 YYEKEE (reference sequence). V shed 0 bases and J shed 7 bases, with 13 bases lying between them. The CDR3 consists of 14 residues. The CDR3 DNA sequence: TGTGCCAGCAGCTTGGCAGGGGTAGTGAGTGGCTACACCTTC. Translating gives CASSLAGVVSGYTF.

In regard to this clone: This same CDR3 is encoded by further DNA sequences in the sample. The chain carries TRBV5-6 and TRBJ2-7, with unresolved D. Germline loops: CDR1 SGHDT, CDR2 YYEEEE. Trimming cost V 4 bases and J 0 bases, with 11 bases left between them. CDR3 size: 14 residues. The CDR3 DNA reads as TGTGCCAGCAGCCCCCGAGGTTCCTCCTACGAGCAGTACTTC. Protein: CASSPRGSSYEQYF.

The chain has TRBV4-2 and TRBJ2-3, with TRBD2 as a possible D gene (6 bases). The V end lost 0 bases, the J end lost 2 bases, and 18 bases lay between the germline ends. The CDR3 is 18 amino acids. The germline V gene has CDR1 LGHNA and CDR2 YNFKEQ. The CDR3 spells CASSQEILPSAYTDTQYF. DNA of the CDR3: TGTGCCAGCAGCCAAGAGATTCTCCCTAGCGCCTACACAGATACGCAGTATTTT.

CDR3 DNA: TGTGCCAGCAGCTTGGGCAGTAAAGGCCTAGCTTATAATTCACCCCTCCACTTT. This sequence encodes CASSLGSKGLAYNSPLHF. The chain has TRBV7-2 and TRBJ1-6; D gene uncertain. Trimming took 3 bases from V and 4 from J, leaving 19 bases between them. Germline V gene data show CDR1 as SGHTA and CDR2 as FQGNSA. The CDR3 has 18 amino acids.

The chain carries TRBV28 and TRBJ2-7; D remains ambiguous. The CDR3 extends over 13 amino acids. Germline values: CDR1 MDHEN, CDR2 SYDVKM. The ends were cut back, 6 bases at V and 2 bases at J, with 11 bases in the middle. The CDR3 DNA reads TGTGCCAGCAGCCCCCCCCTACCCTACGAGCAGTACTTC. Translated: CASSPPLPYEQYF.

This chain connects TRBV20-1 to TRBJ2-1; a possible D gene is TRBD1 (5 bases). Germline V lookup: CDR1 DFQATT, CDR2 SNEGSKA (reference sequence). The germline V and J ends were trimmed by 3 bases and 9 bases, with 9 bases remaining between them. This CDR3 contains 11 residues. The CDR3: CSASQGTEQFF. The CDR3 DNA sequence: TGCAGTGCTAGCCAGGGTACTGAGCAGTTCTTC.

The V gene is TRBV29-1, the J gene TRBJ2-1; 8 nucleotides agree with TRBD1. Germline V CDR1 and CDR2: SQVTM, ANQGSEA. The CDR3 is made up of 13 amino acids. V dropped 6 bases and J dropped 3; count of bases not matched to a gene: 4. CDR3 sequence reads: CSVAGGDYNEQFF. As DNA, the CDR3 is TGCAGCGTCGCAGGGGGCGACTACAATGAGCAGTTCTTC.

CDR3 DNA: TGCGCCAGCACCCCAGACAGGGCCTCCTACGAGCAGTACTTC. The encoded protein is CASTPDRASYEQYF. This rearrangement joins TRBV5-1 to TRBJ2-7; 7 bases align to TRBD1. The CDR3 is 14 amino acids. J was trimmed by 0 bases and V by 6 bases; bases with no gene match: 6. Germline V gives CDR1 SGHRS, CDR2 YFSETQ.

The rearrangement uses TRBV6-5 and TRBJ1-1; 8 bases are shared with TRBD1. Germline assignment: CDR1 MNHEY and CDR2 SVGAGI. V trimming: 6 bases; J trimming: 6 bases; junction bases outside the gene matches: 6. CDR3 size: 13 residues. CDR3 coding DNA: TGTGCCAGCAGCTGGACAGGGACCTCTGAAGCTTTCTTT. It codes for CASSWTGTSEAFF.

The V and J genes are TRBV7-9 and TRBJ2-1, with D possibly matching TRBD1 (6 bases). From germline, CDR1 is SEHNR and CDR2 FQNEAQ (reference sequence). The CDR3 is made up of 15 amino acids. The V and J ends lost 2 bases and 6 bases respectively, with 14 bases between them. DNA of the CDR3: TGTGCCAGCAGCTTATGGCTACAGGGTCGCAATGAGCAGTTCTTC. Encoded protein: CASSLWLQGRNEQFF.

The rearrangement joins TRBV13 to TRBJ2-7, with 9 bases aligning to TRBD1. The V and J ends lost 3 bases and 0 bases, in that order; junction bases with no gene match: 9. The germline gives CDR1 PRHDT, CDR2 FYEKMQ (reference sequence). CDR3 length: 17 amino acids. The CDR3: CASSFGDRELDSYEQYF. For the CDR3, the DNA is TGTGCCAGCAGCTTCGGGGACAGGGAATTAGACTCCTACGAGCAGTACTTC.

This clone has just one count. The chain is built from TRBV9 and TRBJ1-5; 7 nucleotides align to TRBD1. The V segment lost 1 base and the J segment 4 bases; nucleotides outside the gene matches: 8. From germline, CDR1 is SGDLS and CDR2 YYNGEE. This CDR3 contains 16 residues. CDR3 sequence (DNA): TGTGCCAGCAGCGTAAATTGGGACAGCTCTAATCAGCCCCAGCATTTT. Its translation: CASSVNWDSSNQPQHF. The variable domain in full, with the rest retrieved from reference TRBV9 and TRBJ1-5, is DSGVTQTPKHLITATGQRVTLRCSPRSGDLSVYWYQQSLDQGLQFLIQYYNGEERAKGNILERFSAQQFPDLHSELNLSSLELGDSALYFCASSVNWDSSNQPQHFGDGTRLSIL.

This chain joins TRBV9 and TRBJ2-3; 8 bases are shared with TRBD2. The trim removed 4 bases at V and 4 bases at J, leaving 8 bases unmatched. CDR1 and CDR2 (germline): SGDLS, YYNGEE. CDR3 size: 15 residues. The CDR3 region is CASSLRTSRADTQYF. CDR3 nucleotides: TGTGCCAGCAGCCTACGGACTAGCCGAGCAGATACGCAGTATTTT.